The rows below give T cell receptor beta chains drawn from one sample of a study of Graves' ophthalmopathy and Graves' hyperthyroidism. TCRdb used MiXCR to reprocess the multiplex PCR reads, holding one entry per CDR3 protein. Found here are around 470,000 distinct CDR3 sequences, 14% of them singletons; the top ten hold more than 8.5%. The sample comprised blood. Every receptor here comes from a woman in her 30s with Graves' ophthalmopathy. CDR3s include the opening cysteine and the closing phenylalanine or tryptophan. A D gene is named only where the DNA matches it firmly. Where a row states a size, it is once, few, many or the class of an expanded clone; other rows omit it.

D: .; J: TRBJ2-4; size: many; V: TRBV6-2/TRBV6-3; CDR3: CASVRASSKNIQYF; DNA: TGTGCCAGCGTCCGGGCCAGCTCCAAAAACATTCAGTACTTC
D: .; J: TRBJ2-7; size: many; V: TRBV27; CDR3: CASSSRTGEQYF; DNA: TGTGCCAGCAGTTCCCGGACGGGCGAGCAGTACTTC
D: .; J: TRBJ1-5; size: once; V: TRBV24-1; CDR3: CATSVSRNQPQHF; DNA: TGTGCCACCAGTGTATCCCGCAATCAGCCCCAGCATTTT
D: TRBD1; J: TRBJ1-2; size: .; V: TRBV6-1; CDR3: CASSLLSGGNYGYTF; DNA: TGTGCCAGCAGTCTCCTCTCAGGGGGCAACTATGGCTACACCTTC
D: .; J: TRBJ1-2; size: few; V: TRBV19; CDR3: CASSIYEANYGYTF; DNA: TGTGCCAGTAGTATTTATGAAGCTAACTATGGCTACACCTTC
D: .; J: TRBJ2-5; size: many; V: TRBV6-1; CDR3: CASSQGQTFPQETQYF; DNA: TGTGCCAGCAGTCAAGGACAGACCTTCCCTCAGGAGACCCAGTACTTC
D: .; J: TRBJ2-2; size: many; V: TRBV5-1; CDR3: CASRTTVTGELFF; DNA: TGCGCCAGCAGAACGACAGTCACCGGGGAGCTGTTTTTT
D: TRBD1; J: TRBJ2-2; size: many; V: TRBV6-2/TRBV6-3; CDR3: CASSPGTVDTGELFF; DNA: TGTGCCAGCAGCCCCGGGACAGTAGACACCGGGGAGCTGTTTTTT
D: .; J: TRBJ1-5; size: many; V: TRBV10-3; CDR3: CATRGGEGNQPQHF; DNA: TGTGCCACTAGAGGGGGGGAGGGCAATCAGCCCCAGCATTTT
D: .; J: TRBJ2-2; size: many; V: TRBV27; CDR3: CASSLREGPYTGELFF; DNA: TGTGCCAGCAGTTTAAGAGAGGGGCCTTACACCGGGGAGCTGTTTTTT
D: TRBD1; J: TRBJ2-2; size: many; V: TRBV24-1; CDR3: CATSVRGSTGELFF; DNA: TGTGCCACCAGTGTCAGGGGGTCCACCGGGGAGCTGTTTTTT
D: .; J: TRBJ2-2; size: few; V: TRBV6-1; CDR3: CASTQGGVNTGELFF; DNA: TGTGCCAGCACTCAGGGGGGGGTGAACACCGGGGAGCTGTTTTTT
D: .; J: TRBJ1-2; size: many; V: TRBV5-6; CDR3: CASSFGSNNYGYTF; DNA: TGTGCCAGCAGCTTCGGGTCTAATAACTATGGCTACACCTTC
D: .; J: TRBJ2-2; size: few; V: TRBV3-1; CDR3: CASSRRDPGHGELFF; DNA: TGTGCCAGCAGCCGCCGGGACCCAGGCCACGGGGAGCTGTTTTTT
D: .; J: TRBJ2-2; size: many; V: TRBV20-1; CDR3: CSAKEAGDNGELFF; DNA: TGCAGTGCTAAAGAGGCAGGGGATAACGGGGAGCTGTTTTTT
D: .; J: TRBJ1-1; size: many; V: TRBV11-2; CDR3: CASSLGEGVNTEAFF; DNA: TGTGCCAGCAGCTTAGGCGAGGGGGTGAACACTGAAGCTTTCTTT
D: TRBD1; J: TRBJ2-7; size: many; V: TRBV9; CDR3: CASSAGDRQTYEQYF; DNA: TGTGCCAGCAGCGCCGGGGACAGGCAAACCTACGAGCAGTACTTC
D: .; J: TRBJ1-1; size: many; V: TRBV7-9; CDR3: CASSSSRDMNTEAFF; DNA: TGTGCCAGCAGCTCTAGTAGGGATATGAACACTGAAGCTTTCTTT
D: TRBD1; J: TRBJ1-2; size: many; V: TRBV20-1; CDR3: CSARDLGTGRSGYTF; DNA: TGCAGTGCTAGAGATCTGGGGACAGGGAGGAGTGGCTACACCTTC
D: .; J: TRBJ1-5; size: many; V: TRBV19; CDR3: CASTDRGGDSNQPQHF; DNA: TGTGCCAGTACGGATCGGGGGGGTGACAGCAATCAGCCCCAGCATTTT
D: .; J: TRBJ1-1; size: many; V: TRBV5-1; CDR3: CASSLAPDRTEAFF; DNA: TGCGCCAGCAGCTTGGCTCCGGATCGGACTGAAGCTTTCTTT
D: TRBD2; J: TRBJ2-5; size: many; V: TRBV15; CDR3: CATSRGLGEETQYF; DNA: TGTGCCACCAGCAGGGGACTAGGAGAAGAGACCCAGTACTTC
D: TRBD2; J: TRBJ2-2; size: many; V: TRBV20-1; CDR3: CSARRVLAGGLNTGELFF; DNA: TGCAGTGCTAGACGGGTCCTAGCGGGGGGGCTCAACACCGGGGAGCTGTTTTTT
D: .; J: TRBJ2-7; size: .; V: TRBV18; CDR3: CASSPGLTGYEQYF; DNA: TGTGCCAGCTCACCGGGTCTTACGGGATACGAGCAGTACTTC
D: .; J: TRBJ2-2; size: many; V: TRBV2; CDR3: CASSGTRNTGELFF; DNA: TGTGCCAGCAGTGGGACAAGGAACACCGGGGAGCTGTTTTTT
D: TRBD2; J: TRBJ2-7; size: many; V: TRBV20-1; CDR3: CSATPLAGFPYEQYF; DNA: TGCAGTGCTACTCCCCTAGCGGGGTTTCCCTACGAGCAGTACTTC
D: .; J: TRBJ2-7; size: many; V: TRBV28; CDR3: CASSPHGVALSGEQYF; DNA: TGTGCCAGCAGTCCTCATGGCGTAGCGCTCAGCGGAGAGCAGTACTTC
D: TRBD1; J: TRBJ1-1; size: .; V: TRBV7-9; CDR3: CASGGQGAPDTEAFF; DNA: TGTGCCAGCGGGGGACAGGGGGCGCCGGACACTGAAGCTTTCTTT
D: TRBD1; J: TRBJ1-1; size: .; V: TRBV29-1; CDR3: CSVEESAGGRTEAFF; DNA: TGCAGCGTTGAAGAGAGCGCAGGGGGGAGAACTGAAGCTTTCTTT
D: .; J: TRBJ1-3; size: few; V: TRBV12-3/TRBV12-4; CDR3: CASSPGDLLLGNTIYF; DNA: TGTGCCAGCAGTCCTGGGGACTTACTGCTTGGAAACACCATATATTTT
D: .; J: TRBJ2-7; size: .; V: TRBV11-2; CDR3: CASSRDSNEQYF; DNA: TGTGCCAGCAGCCGCGACAGCAACGAGCAGTACTTC
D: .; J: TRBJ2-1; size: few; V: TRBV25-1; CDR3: CASSEPKGLSPNEQFF; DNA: TGTGCCAGCAGTGAACCGAAGGGGCTATCCCCCAATGAGCAGTTCTTC
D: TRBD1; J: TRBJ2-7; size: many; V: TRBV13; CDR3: CASSLGQGGEVYEQYF; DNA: TGTGCCAGCAGCTTGGGACAGGGGGGAGAAGTCTACGAGCAGTACTTC
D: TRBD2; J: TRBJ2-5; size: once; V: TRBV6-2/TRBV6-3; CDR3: CASSYVAGDQETQYF; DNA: TGTGCCAGCAGTTACGTAGCGGGGGATCAAGAGACCCAGTACTTC
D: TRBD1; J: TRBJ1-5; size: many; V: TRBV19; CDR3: CASSWTGQNQPQHF; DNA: TGTGCCAGTAGTTGGACAGGACAGAATCAGCCCCAGCATTTT
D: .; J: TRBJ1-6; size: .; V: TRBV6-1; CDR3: CASRPTLGSYNSPLHF; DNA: TGTGCCAGCAGACCCACTCTGGGGTCCTATAATTCACCCCTCCACTTT
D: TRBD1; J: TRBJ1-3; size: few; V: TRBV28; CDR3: CASSLRGQGFGNTIYF; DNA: TGTGCCAGCAGTTTAAGGGGACAGGGGTTCGGAAACACCATATATTTT
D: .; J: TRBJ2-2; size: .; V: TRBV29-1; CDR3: CSVAGSGSDTGELFF; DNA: TGCAGCGTGGCTGGGAGTGGAAGTGATACCGGGGAGCTGTTTTTT
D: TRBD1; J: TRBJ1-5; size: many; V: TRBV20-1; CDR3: CSARGTGRGQPQHF; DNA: TGCAGTGCCCGGGGGACAGGTAGGGGTCAGCCCCAGCATTTT
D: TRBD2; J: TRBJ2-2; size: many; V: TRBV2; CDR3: CASMLAGGHSGELFF; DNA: TGTGCCAGCATGCTAGCGGGGGGGCATAGCGGGGAGCTGTTTTTT
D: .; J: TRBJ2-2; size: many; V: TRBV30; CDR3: CAWTPYFDRELFF; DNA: TGTGCCTGGACCCCCTACTTCGACCGGGAGCTGTTTTTT
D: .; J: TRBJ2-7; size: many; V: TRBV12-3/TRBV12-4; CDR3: CASSFDSGAGLSYEQYF; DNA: TGTGCCAGCAGTTTTGATTCAGGGGCAGGCCTTTCCTACGAGCAGTACTTC
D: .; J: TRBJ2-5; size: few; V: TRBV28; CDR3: CASTLEETQYF; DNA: TGTGCCAGCACCCTTGAAGAGACCCAGTACTTC
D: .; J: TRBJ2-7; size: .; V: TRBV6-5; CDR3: CASSYGFGAEQYF; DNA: TGTGCCAGCAGTTACGGTTTCGGGGCCGAGCAGTACTTC
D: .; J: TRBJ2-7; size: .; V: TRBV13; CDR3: CASSLAPNEQYF; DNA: TGTGCCAGCAGCTTAGCGCCAAACGAGCAGTACTTC
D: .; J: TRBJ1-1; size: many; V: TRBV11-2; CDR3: CASSRELLEAFF; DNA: TGTGCCAGCAGCAGAGAACTATTGGAAGCTTTCTTT
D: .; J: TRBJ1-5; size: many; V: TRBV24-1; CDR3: CATSDLNQPQHF; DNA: TGTGCCACCAGTGACCTGAATCAGCCCCAGCATTTT
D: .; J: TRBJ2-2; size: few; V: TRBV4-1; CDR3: CASSHYGINTGELFF; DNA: TGCGCCAGCAGCCATTATGGCATTAACACCGGGGAGCTGTTTTTT
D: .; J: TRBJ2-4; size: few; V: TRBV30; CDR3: CAWSVRIQENIQYF; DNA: TGTGCCTGGAGTGTACGGATCCAGGAAAACATTCAGTACTTC
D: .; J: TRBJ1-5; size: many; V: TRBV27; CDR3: CASSPAKYQPQHF; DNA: TGTGCCAGCAGTCCCGCGAAGTATCAGCCCCAGCATTTT
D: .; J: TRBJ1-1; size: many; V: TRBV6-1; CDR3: CASSPKGREAFF; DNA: TGTGCCAGCAGTCCCAAGGGGAGAGAAGCTTTCTTT
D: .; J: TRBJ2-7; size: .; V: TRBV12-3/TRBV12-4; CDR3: CASSIRGTGDYEQYF; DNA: TGTGCCAGCAGTATCAGGGGAACGGGCGACTACGAGCAGTACTTC